This TCR beta chain was documented in a study of Ad26.COV2.S vaccination and SARS-CoV-2 variants. The overall study: The donor belonged to the COV1001 Ad26.COV2.S trial arm.

This CDR3 has 16 amino acids. CDR1 is SNHLY and CDR2 is FYNNEI in the germline V gene. V was shortened by 2 bases and J by 1 base, with 12 bases between the two germline ends. In this sample, this clone turned up once. Treatment in this sample: 19 received Ad26.COV2.S at low or high dose, single or two shots; about 5 received placebo; per-sample allocation not given. Vaccine and placebo recipients were sampled on day 63 after the first injection. Generated by immunoSEQ multiplex PCR, the TCRdb table keeps only in-frame clones and is missing some. The sample has 300,000 to 400,000 clones, approximately 81% seen once.

The V gene is TRBV2, the J gene TRBJ2-1, with no clear D. This clonotype originated in a person aged 18 to 59 who received the Ad26.COV2.S COVID-19 vaccine or a placebo. The specimen was peripheral blood, collected in a trial of Ad26.COV2.S vaccine versus placebo. The CDR3, as DNA: TGTGCCAGCAGTGAAAGTTCAGGACGGTCCTACAATGAGCAGTTCTTC. It yields the protein CASSESSGRSYNEQFF.